This T cell receptor beta chain was obtained from a study of blood T cell repertoires in COVID-19. The overall study: Sites across the United States, Italy and Spain contributed samples from acute and convalescent COVID-19.

Authors' data handling: Estimation of nucleated cell counts relied on the amplification of reference gene primers. Sequencing was performed with immunoSEQ multiplex PCR; in TCRdb, only in-frame clones are kept and a portion is missing. Clonal size and the V and J genes are those of that table, whereas D and trimming came from the DNA. The sample comprises some 240,000 clones, 65% to 85% of which are singletons, and around 3.7% rests with the top ten. Looked up from germline, CDR1 is SGHRS and CDR2 is YFSETQ. V lost 0 bases and J 2 bases, leaving 9 bases between the germline ends. CDR3 length: 15 amino acids.

Sample: PBMCs or T cells enriched from blood (not recorded which). The sequence was collected from a middle-aged man who had recovered from COVID-19. V and J are TRBV5-1 and TRBJ1-3; D remains unclear. CDR3 nucleotide sequence: TGCGCCAGCAGCTTGGCTGCGGCGACTGGAAACACCATATATTTT. It encodes CASSLAAATGNTIYF.